This passage covers 27 T cell receptor beta chains from one sample sequenced in a study of blood T cells in healthy people across ages. PCR was performed a second time for 7 to 11 cycles using a sample-barcoded 5' primer and a J-beta primer mix. One entry per CDR3 protein results from TCRdb running MiXCR on the 5' RACE reads. Among some 1 million distinct CDR3 sequences listed, under 45% were seen once. What was sequenced was blood. Source of these receptors: a woman aged 55-70 years in good health.

This clonotype was detected only a few times. The chain joins TRBV29-1 to TRBJ1-3; the D is unclear. The V end lost 8 bases, the J end lost 1 base, and 12 bases lay between the germline ends. CDR1 SQVTM and CDR2 ANQGSEA come from the germline V gene. The CDR3 extends over 13 amino acids. CDR3 nucleotides: TGCAGCATTGGTTTGGGTTCTGGAAACACCATATATTTT. This sequence encodes CSIGLGSGNTIYF.

In DNA, the CDR3 is TGTGCCTGGAGTTGGCCAGGGGGCGAAAGTTTTTATGGCTACACCTTC. This translates into CAWSWPGGESFYGYTF. The gene calls are TRBV30 and TRBJ1-2; the match to TRBD1 covers 8 bases. The CDR3 consists of 16 residues. CDR1 GTSNPN and CDR2 SVGIG come from the germline V gene (reference sequence). Trimming removed 2 bases from V and 5 bases from J; junction bases left unmatched: 13.

This clonotype was counted at least ten times. The chain joins TRBV15 to TRBJ2-1, with D tentatively TRBD2 (5 bases). V lost 9 bases and J lost 4, with 19 bases in between. From germline, CDR1 is LNHNV and CDR2 YYDKDF (reference sequence). This CDR3 is built from 15 residues. The CDR3 region is CATVVGGGWYNEQFF. CDR3 coding DNA: TGTGCCACGGTGGTAGGAGGCGGGTGGTACAATGAGCAGTTCTTC.

This clonotype was observed a few times. V gene TRBV20-1 combines with J gene TRBJ2-5; D remains unclear. V was shortened by 1 base and J by 5 bases, with 11 bases between the two germline ends. CDR3 length equals 13 residues. The germline V gene has CDR1 DFQATT and CDR2 SNEGSKA (reference sequence). The CDR3 sequence is CSARGEVTETQYF. DNA for the CDR3: TGCAGTGCTAGAGGCGAGGTAACGGAGACCCAGTACTTC.

CDR3 DNA: TGCAGTGCTACCGGACTAGGTTCCTACGAGCAGTACTTC. This encodes CSATGLGSYEQYF. The genes are TRBV20-1 and TRBJ2-7; 7 nucleotides line up with TRBD2. Looked up from germline, CDR1 is DFQATT and CDR2 is SNEGSKA (reference sequence). V was clipped by 4 bases and J by 1 base; unmatched bases: 4. The CDR3 length is 13 residues.

This clonotype was detected a few times. The chain uses TRBV25-1 and TRBJ1-2; 7 bases are a match to TRBD1. The junction had 12 bases not matched to a gene; V was cut back by 4 bases and J by 7 bases. Germline V gene data show CDR1 as MGHDK and CDR2 as SYGVNS. The CDR3 sequence is 15 residues long. This CDR3 is CASSGATGQTGGYTF. The CDR3 DNA is TGTGCCAGCAGTGGTGCCACGGGACAGACCGGTGGCTACACCTTC.

Written as DNA, the CDR3 is TGCGCCAGCAGCTTGGCTAGGACAGGCGAATACGAGCAGTTCTTC. Protein sequence: CASSLARTGEYEQFF. This chain uses TRBV5-1 with TRBJ2-1, with 7 nucleotides matching TRBD1. The length of the CDR3 is 15 residues. The germline V gene has CDR1 SGHRS and CDR2 YFSETQ. V dropped 0 bases and J dropped 10; count of bases not matched to a gene: 10.

Note on this clonotype: This could be a read error, since a much larger clone is one nucleotide away. The rearrangement links TRBV20-1 to TRBJ2-7, with 8 positions matching TRBD1. The J call may be faulty, since TRBJ2-5 better matches the DNA end. Germline V lookup: CDR1 DFQATT, CDR2 SNEGSKA (reference sequence). CDR3 length: 15 amino acids. The CDR3, as DNA: TGCAGTGCTAGAGATCAGCAGGGGGCCCCAGAGACCCAGTACTTC. Translating gives CSARDQQGAPETQYF.

This sequence joins TRBV7-2 and TRBJ2-3, with a possible D match to TRBD1 (5 bases). CDR3 length equals 16 residues. Trimming left V 5 bases short and J 5 bases short, with 20 bases between. The germline gives CDR1 SGHTA, CDR2 FQGNSA. Here the CDR3 DNA reads TGTGCCAGCAGCCCTAGTAGACAGTTAGGTCGAGATACGCAGTATTTT. This sequence encodes CASSPSRQLGRDTQYF.

This rearrangement joins TRBV10-3 to TRBJ2-1; 9 bases fit TRBD2. The CDR3 covers 13 residues. Germline values: CDR1 ENHRY, CDR2 SYGVKD. V lost 9 bases to trimming and J lost 0 bases; unmatched junction nucleotides: 0. CDR3 sequence reads: CAILAGSYNEQFF. CDR3 DNA sequence: TGTGCCATACTAGCGGGCTCCTACAATGAGCAGTTCTTC.

The J gene is TRBJ2-7, the V gene TRBV12-3 or TRBV12-4; D remains ambiguous. V dropped 3 bases and J dropped 0 bases, with 9 bases sitting between them. The CDR3 spans 14 residues. The CDR3 is CASSLFGLSYEQYF. In DNA, the CDR3 is TGTGCCAGCAGTTTGTTTGGTCTCTCCTACGAGCAGTACTTC.

The sample holds many counts of this clonotype. The rearrangement uses TRBV4-2 and TRBJ2-5; TRBD2 matches 13 bases. Trimming cost V 1 base and J 5 bases; bases outside gene matches: 1. The CDR3 has 15 amino acids. Germline values: CDR1 LGHNA, CDR2 YNFKEQ. The CDR3 sequence: CASSQGTSGSETQYF. The CDR3 DNA sequence: TGTGCCAGCAGCCAAGGGACTAGCGGGAGTGAGACCCAGTACTTC.

The sample holds a few counts of this clonotype. This chain connects TRBV5-1 to TRBJ2-7; 9 bases match TRBD2. V lost 4 bases, J lost 7 bases, and 15 bases stayed unmatched. Per the germline V gene, CDR1 is SGHRS and CDR2 is YFSETQ. The CDR3 contains 16 residues. The CDR3 is CASSPGTEAGGVEQYF. CDR3 DNA: TGCGCCAGCAGCCCGGGGACTGAAGCGGGAGGAGTGGAGCAGTACTTC.

This clonotype was observed a few times. The rearrangement joins TRBV28 to TRBJ2-1; D gene ambiguous. TRBJ2-7 explains the end of the DNA better; the J call may be wrong. In germline, CDR1 is MDHEN, CDR2 SYDVKM. The CDR3 is 14 amino acids. The chain's CDR3 is CASSPPSSYNEQYF. The CDR3 nucleotides read TGTGCCAGCAGCCCCCCCTCGTCCTACAATGAGCAGTACTTC.

The J gene is TRBJ2-3, the V gene TRBV20-1; 9 bases match TRBD1. CDR1 DFQATT and CDR2 SNEGSKA come from the germline V gene (reference sequence). The CDR3 totals 14 residues. Trimming at V came to 5 bases and at J to 4 bases, leaving 7 bases not matched to a gene. The CDR3 bases are TGCAGTGCTCGCCCGGGACAGGGCGCAGATACGCAGTATTTT. Translated: CSARPGQGADTQYF.

This rearrangement joins TRBV6-5 to TRBJ1-4, with a possible D match to TRBD1 (5 bases). Between the trimmed V and J ends, which lost 0 bases and 8 bases, there was a span of 16 bases. The CDR3 totals 16 residues. CDR1 is MNHEY and CDR2 is SVGAGI in the germline V gene. CDR3 amino acids: CASSYSIGASGEKLFF. The DNA of the CDR3 is TGTGCCAGCAGTTACTCGATTGGGGCGAGTGGCGAAAAACTGTTTTTT.

The chain recombines TRBV5-1 with TRBJ2-7; D remains ambiguous. The CDR3 runs to 14 residues. Trimming pared 2 bases from V and 2 bases from J, leaving 11 bases between. Germline V gene lookup returns CDR1 SGHRS and CDR2 YFSETQ. CDR3 bases: TGCGCCAGCAGCTTTCGACCTGAGCCCTACGAGCAGTACTTC. Amino acids: CASSFRPEPYEQYF.

This clonotype was detected only a few times. The chain couples TRBV7-2 to TRBJ2-7; no definite D call. CDR3 length: 13 residues. The V end was cut by 2 bases, the J end by 3 bases, with 8 bases between. CDR1 SGHTA and CDR2 FQGNSA come from the germline V gene. In DNA form, the CDR3 reads TGTGCCAGCAGCTTAATTTCCCTCTACGAGCAGTACTTC. This translates into CASSLISLYEQYF.

The chain couples TRBV4-1 to TRBJ2-1; the match to TRBD1 covers 7 bases. Trimming cost V 0 bases and J 2 bases; bases outside gene matches: 4. This CDR3 comprises 16 residues. Germline values: CDR1 MGHRA, CDR2 YSYEKL. The CDR3 protein is CASSQEGTATYNEQFF. The CDR3 DNA reads as TGCGCCAGCAGCCAAGAAGGGACAGCCACCTACAATGAGCAGTTCTTC.

V is TRBV3-1 and J is TRBJ2-1, with TRBD1 matching 10 bases. In germline, CDR1 is LGHDT, CDR2 YNNKEL (reference sequence). Losses at the gene ends were 4 bases for V and 4 bases for J; bases not matched to a gene: 7. There are 16 residues in the CDR3. The CDR3 DNA reads as TGTGCCAGCAGCCGCCGGGACAGGGGAGCTTACAATGAGCAGTTCTTC. The encoded protein is CASSRRDRGAYNEQFF.

This clonotype was seen only a few times. This chain connects TRBV12-3 or TRBV12-4 to TRBJ2-4, with a possible D match to TRBD1 (8 bases). V was pared by 3 bases and J by 1 base, with 13 bases between. The CDR3 runs 16 residues. CDR3 protein: CASSFTGGEAKNIQYF. The DNA for the CDR3 is TGTGCCAGCAGTTTCACAGGGGGGGAGGCCAAAAACATTCAGTACTTC.

The sample holds one count of this clonotype. The CDR3 spells CASNAGGGETQYF. The CDR3 nucleotides read TGTGCCAGCAATGCGGGAGGAGGGGAGACCCAGTACTTC. The genes are TRBV5-4 and TRBJ2-5; 8 bases are a match to TRBD2. This CDR3 has 13 amino acids. CDR1 is SGHNT, CDR2 YYREEE, per germline (reference sequence). V lost 6 bases, J lost 5 bases, and 6 bases stayed unmatched.

This chain connects TRBV19 to TRBJ2-5; D gene ambiguous. V lost 3 bases to trimming and J lost 5 bases, with 10 bases between them. Germline-derived CDR1 and CDR2 are LNHDA and SQIVND (reference sequence). The CDR3 totals 13 residues. CDR3 region: CASSISRLETQYF. As DNA, the CDR3 is TGTGCCAGTAGTATCTCGAGATTGGAGACCCAGTACTTC.

The V gene is TRBV5-6, the J gene TRBJ1-1, with D perhaps matching TRBD1 (6 bases). The CDR3 extends over 14 amino acids. CDR1 SGHDT and CDR2 YYEEEE come from the germline V gene. Trimming took off 0 bases at V and 7 bases at J, with 13 bases between the two ends. CDR3 sequence: CASSLVPGADEAFF. DNA of the CDR3: TGTGCCAGCAGCTTGGTGCCGGGGGCAGATGAAGCTTTCTTT.

This clonotype was seen only a few times. The chain joins TRBV7-9 to TRBJ2-1, with D unresolved. The V end lost 5 bases, the J end lost 9 bases, and 11 bases lay between the germline ends. Germline CDR1 is SEHNR and CDR2 is FQNEAQ (reference sequence). The CDR3 is 12 amino acids. CDR3 sequence (DNA): TGTGCCAGCAGCCCCATTGCGAGTGAGCAGTTCTTC. Protein product: CASSPIASEQFF.

The chain couples TRBV27 to TRBJ2-3; D is perhaps TRBD2 (5 bases). Germline V lookup: CDR1 MNHEY, CDR2 SMNVEV (reference sequence). The V end was cut by 7 bases, the J end by 5 bases, with 13 bases between. This CDR3 contains 13 residues. The CDR3 region is CASKLGVIDTQYF. CDR3 sequence (DNA): TGTGCCAGCAAACTAGGAGTTATAGATACGCAGTATTTT.

The V call is TRBV5-1, the J call TRBJ1-2, with D perhaps matching TRBD1 (6 bases). V gave up 0 bases and J gave up 4 bases, with 10 bases separating them. This CDR3 has 14 residues. Germline loops: CDR1 SGHRS, CDR2 YFSETQ. The CDR3 nucleotides read TGCGCCAGCAGCTTGGGTGGACAGTTCTATGGCTACACCTTC. This translates into CASSLGGQFYGYTF.